The T cell receptor (beta chain) described here comes from a study of T cells in narcolepsy. Study-wide findings and caveats: No autoreactive T cell clone sequences appeared in some memory CD4+ repertoires.

Repertoires were generated with immunoSEQ multiplex PCR, while TCRdb's copy carries only in-frame clones and drops some. The sample shows 20,000 to 30,000 clones, more than 65% of them seen only once. A note on this clone: Its antigen is not known.

Germline assignment: CDR1 SGDLS and CDR2 YYNGEE. This CDR3 region has 14 residues. Deletions cut 1 base from V and 6 bases from J, with 10 bases between. The chain has TRBV9 and TRBJ1-4; D unresolved. The clonotype comes from a human donor in good health. The source material was memory (CD45RA-) CD4+ T cells from blood. As DNA, the CDR3 is TGTGCCAGCAGCGTACGACAAGGGCATGAAAAACTGTTTTTT. It specifies CASSVRQGHEKLFF.